This T cell receptor beta chain was found in a study of shared clonotypes between healthy human individuals. This CDR3 region has 13 residues. Trimming stripped 3 bases from V and 2 bases from J, with 5 bases between. CDR1 MDHEN and CDR2 SYDVKM come from the germline V gene. Here immunoSEQ multiplex PCR was the method, and the copy in TCRdb shows in-frame clones only, minus some. The sample holds about 1.4 million clones, approximately 96% seen once. In its sample, this clone was seen once. The same CDR3 is also encoded by other DNA sequences in this sample. Sequences were obtained from naive CD4+ T cells sorted from blood. Subset of the sample: CD45RA+ positively selected. The chain joins TRBV28 to TRBJ1-5; D not certain. The clonotype was recovered from a man aged 30-40 years in good health. CDR3 DNA: TGTGCCAGCAGTTTTTTAGGCAATCAGCCCCAGCATTTT. Amino acids: CASSFLGNQPQHF. The full variable domain, rest sourced from reference TRBV28 and TRBJ1-5, is DVKVTQSSRYLVKRTGEKVFLECVQDMDHENMFWYRQDPGLGLRLIYFSYDVKMKEKGDIPEGYSVSREKKERFSLILESASTNQTSMYLCASSFLGNQPQHFGDGTRLSIL.